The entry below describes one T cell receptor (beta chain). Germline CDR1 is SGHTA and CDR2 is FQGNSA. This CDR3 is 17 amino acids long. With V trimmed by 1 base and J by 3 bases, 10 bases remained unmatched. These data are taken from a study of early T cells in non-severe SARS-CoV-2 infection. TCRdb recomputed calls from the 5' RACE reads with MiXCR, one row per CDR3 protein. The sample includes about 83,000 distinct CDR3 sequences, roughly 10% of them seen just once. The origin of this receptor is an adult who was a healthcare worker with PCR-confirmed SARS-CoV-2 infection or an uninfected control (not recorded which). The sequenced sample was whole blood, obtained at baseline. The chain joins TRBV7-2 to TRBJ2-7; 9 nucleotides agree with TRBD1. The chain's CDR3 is CASSLVGGWTGVYEQYF. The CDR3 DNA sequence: TGTGCCAGCAGCTTAGTTGGTGGATGGACAGGGGTCTACGAGCAGTACTTC.